This T cell receptor (beta chain) was observed in a study of CD8 T cells in Susac syndrome. Study-level information: When their blood was taken, the Susac syndrome patients had either not yet had any therapy, were taking corticosteroids, or were taking intravenous immunoglobulin alone.

On this clonotype: Its antigen remains unidentified.

Sequencing of TCR beta, carried out with a high-throughput approach, was applied to CD8+ and CD4+ T cells from the blood. The germline V gene has CDR1 MNHEY and CDR2 SMNVEV (reference sequence). V lost 10 bases, J lost 8 bases, and 18 bases lay in between. The CDR3 contains 13 residues. Study observations and caveats: The CD4+ T cell repertoires that were profiled in Susac syndrome showed no clonal expansion.

Random hexamers primed reverse transcription of roughly 0.5 to 1 ug RNA. Amplification of TCR beta CDR3 used immunoSEQ multiplex PCR across 54 Vbeta and 13 Jbeta. TCRdb re-called the immunoSEQ multiplex PCR reads through MiXCR, storing one row per CDR3 protein. The table has under 200,000 distinct CDR3 sequences, 90% to 95% seen once. What was sequenced was CD4+ T cells from PBMCs. J is TRBJ2-1 and V is TRBV27; weak D call: TRBD1 (6 bases). The clonotype originates from a human donor with Susac syndrome. The CDR3 DNA follows: TGTGCCACTAAGAAGAGCAGGGGACATGAGCAGTTCTTC. Its translation: CATKKSRGHEQFF.